This T cell receptor beta chain was recovered during a study of T cell responses to AZD1222 COVID-19 vaccine. The table lists this clone with a count of one. Its specificity is unknown. This specimen includes other DNA sequences encoding the same CDR3. Clones were read by immunoSEQ multiplex PCR, and TCRdb kept only the in-frame ones, dropping some. The sample has about 130,000 clones, approximately 90% seen once. Overall study findings and caveats: The study found Spike-specific TCR breadth and depth rose after two AZD1222 doses. Variant regions that are unmutated are reportedly the target of nearly half of spike-specific TCRs. Donors were chiefly white British, with a greater number of females, and clonal diversity was perhaps underestimated.

Specimen: peripheral blood, collected 28 days after the second AZD1222 dose. The clonotype originates from an adult who received the AZD1222 COVID-19 vaccine.

The CDR3 DNA is TGCGCCAGCAGCCCCCCGGGACAGCTGAACACTGAAGCTTTCTTT. This gives the protein CASSPPGQLNTEAFF. The gene calls are TRBV5-1 and TRBJ1-1; 7 bases map to TRBD1. Trimming cost V 4 bases and J 0 bases; bases outside gene matches: 6. This CDR3 spans 15 amino acids. Germline CDR1 SGHRS, CDR2 YFSETQ. Using reference TRBV5-1 and TRBJ1-1 for the parts outside the CDR3, the full variable domain is KAGVTQTPRYLIKTRGQQVTLSCSPISGHRSVSWYQQTPGQGLQFLFEYFSETQRNKGNFPGRFSGRQFSNSRSEMNVSTLELGDSALYLCASSPPGQLNTEAFFGQGTRLTVV.